This is a list of T cell receptor beta chains from one sample in a study of OX40 agonist ivuxolimab in advanced cancers. TCRdb's copy holds only in-frame clones and misses some; the assay was immunoSEQ multiplex PCR. Among some 90,000 clones, 80% to 95% were seen once, and the ten largest hold 1.1%. The source material was CD4+ or CD8+ T cells sorted from blood, sampled in a trial of the OX40 agonist ivuxolimab. The source of these receptors is an adult with an advanced solid tumor such as melanoma, head and neck, liver or kidney cancer. The CDR3 runs from the conserved cysteine through the conserved F or W. The D gene is left open where the match is weak. Some rows have no size entry. The others give once, few or many, or a class for an expanded clone.

d_gene	j_gene	v_gene	abundance	CDR3nt	CDR3aa
-	TRBJ1-2	TRBV18	few	TGTGCCAGCTCACCCGACGTTAACTATGGCTACACCTTC	CASSPDVNYGYTF
-	TRBJ2-7	TRBV11-2	-	TGTGCCAGCAGCCTCGTTGGCAGGGGCGACTACGAGCAGTACTTC	CASSLVGRGDYEQYF
-	TRBJ1-5	TRBV19	-	TGTGCCAGTAGTGAACAGGGTCCGGGTCAGCCCCAGCATTTT	CASSEQGPGQPQHF
-	TRBJ2-7	TRBV27	-	TGTGCCAGCAGTTTGAGGACGACGGGGGATCAGTACTTC	CASSLRTTGDQYF
-	TRBJ1-4	TRBV18	-	TGTGCCAGCTCACCCAGACAGGCAACTAATGAAAAACTGTTTTTT	CASSPRQATNEKLFF
TRBD2	TRBJ2-1	TRBV18	-	TGTGCCAGCTCACCACCGGCTAGCGGGAGTAAGGGGGAGCAGTTCTTC	CASSPPASGSKGEQFF
-	TRBJ1-5	TRBV2	few	TGTGCCAGCAGGGGCGAAGTCAATCAGCCCCAGCATTTT	CASRGEVNQPQHF
-	TRBJ1-1	TRBV9	-	TGTGCCAGCAGCGTAGGCCCGGGGCCCGCTGAAGCTTTCTTT	CASSVGPGPAEAFF
-	TRBJ1-2	TRBV5-1	-	TGCGCCAGCAGCCCGAGGGACCGGAGGGGAAGCTACACCTTC	CASSPRDRRGSYTF
-	TRBJ1-1	TRBV5-6	-	TGTGCCAGCAGCTTTAGGGGGGGCGCGAACACTGAAGCTTTCTTT	CASSFRGGANTEAFF
-	TRBJ1-2	TRBV11-2	-	TGTGCCAGCAGCCTAAGAGCAGGGTTGGGCTACACCTTC	CASSLRAGLGYTF
TRBD2	TRBJ2-7	TRBV19	-	TGTGCCAGTAGTATCGTGGCTAGCGGGAGCTACGAGCAGTACTTC	CASSIVASGSYEQYF
TRBD1	TRBJ2-7	TRBV23-1	-	TGCGCCAGCAGTCAACCTAGGACAGGGGGGATAACCTACGAGCAGTACTTC	CASSQPRTGGITYEQYF
-	TRBJ2-7	TRBV7-2	-	TGTGCCAGCAGCCCCGCCGCCGCGGCCTTGTACGGGCAGTACTTC	CASSPAAAALYGQYF
TRBD1	TRBJ2-3	TRBV7-9	-	TGTGCCAGCAGCCCAACCCGGACAGGTCTTGTCACAGATACGCAGTATTTT	CASSPTRTGLVTDTQYF
-	TRBJ2-1	TRBV18	-	TGTGCCAGCTCACCTCCGACTGGAGGTCCAAACAATGAGCAGTTCTTC	CASSPPTGGPNNEQFF
-	TRBJ1-1	TRBV7-9	-	TGTGCCAGCAGCTTAGCAGGGGACACTGAAGCTTTCTTT	CASSLAGDTEAFF
TRBD1	TRBJ1-1	TRBV30	-	TGTGCCAGAAGGACAGGGATGAACACTGAAGCTTTCTTT	CARRTGMNTEAFF
-	TRBJ1-1	TRBV6-5	-	TGTGCCAGCAGTTACTCGAAATCCGGGAACACTGAAGCTTTCTTT	CASSYSKSGNTEAFF
-	TRBJ2-7	TRBV7-2	-	TGTGCCAGCAGCTCCGGGAGTACAGGGTTCTACGAGCAGTACTTC	CASSSGSTGFYEQYF
TRBD2	TRBJ2-1	TRBV4-2	-	TGTGCCAGCAGCCGGGGACTAGCGGGAGATCTGAATGAGCAGTTCTTC	CASSRGLAGDLNEQFF
-	TRBJ2-1	TRBV5-1	-	TGCGCCAGCAGCTTGAGGCCGGGAGACAATGAGCAGTTCTTC	CASSLRPGDNEQFF
-	TRBJ2-2	TRBV5-6	once	TGTGCCAGCAGCTTGCTGCCTTCATCAACCACCGGGGAGCTGTTTTTT	CASSLLPSSTTGELFF
-	TRBJ1-2	TRBV19	-	TGTGCCAGTAGTATAGGATTAACGACCCGAGGGACCAACCTTTATGGCTACACCTTC	CASSIGLTTRGTNLYGYTF
TRBD1	TRBJ2-7	TRBV9	-	TGTGCCAGTCCAGCCGGGACAGGGGGCTCCGAGCAGTACTTC	CASPAGTGGSEQYF
-	TRBJ1-4	TRBV9	-	TGTGCCAGCAGCGTAAGAGGGGCAGGTAATGAAAAACTGTTTTTT	CASSVRGAGNEKLFF
-	TRBJ2-6	TRBV28	-	TGTGCCAGCAGGGCGACAGGATATAACTCTGGGGCCAACGTCCTGACTTTC	CASRATGYNSGANVLTF
TRBD2	TRBJ2-1	TRBV5-1	once	TGCGCCAGCAGCCAAGCGGGAGGGACCTACAATGAGCAGTTCTTC	CASSQAGGTYNEQFF
TRBD2	TRBJ2-3	TRBV10-3	few	TGTGCCATCAGAAATAGGGCGACTAGCGGGACTCCCACAGATACGCAGTATTTT	CAIRNRATSGTPTDTQYF
-	TRBJ1-1	TRBV6-1	few	TGTGCCAGCAGGGGGGGACACCACAAGAACACTGAAGCTTTCTTT	CASRGGHHKNTEAFF
-	TRBJ2-1	TRBV7-9	-	TGTGCCAGCAGCAGATCAGGGGACCCCTACAATGAGCAGTTCTTC	CASSRSGDPYNEQFF
-	TRBJ2-7	TRBV6-5	-	TGTGCCAGCAAGGTCGTCGCCAGCTACGAGCAGTACTTC	CASKVVASYEQYF
-	TRBJ2-1	TRBV10-3	-	TGTGCCATCGCGACTGGGGTGTCCTACAATGAGCAGTTCTTC	CAIATGVSYNEQFF
-	TRBJ1-2	TRBV27	-	TGTGCCAGCAGTGAATACAGAAACTATGGCTACACCTTC	CASSEYRNYGYTF